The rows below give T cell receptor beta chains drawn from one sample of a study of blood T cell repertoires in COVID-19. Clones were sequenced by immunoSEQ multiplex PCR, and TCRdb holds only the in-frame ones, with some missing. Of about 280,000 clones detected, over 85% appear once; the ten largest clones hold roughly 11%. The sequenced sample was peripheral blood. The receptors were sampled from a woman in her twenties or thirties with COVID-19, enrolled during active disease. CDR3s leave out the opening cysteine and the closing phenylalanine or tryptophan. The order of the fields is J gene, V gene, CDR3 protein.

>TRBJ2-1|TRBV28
ASIPRVKSSGGTEQF
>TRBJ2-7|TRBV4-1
ASSPMGGYEQY
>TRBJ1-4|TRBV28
ASSAGQGLWKLF
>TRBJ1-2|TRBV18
ASSPGELYT
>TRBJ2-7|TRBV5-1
ASSSYGLTTYEQY
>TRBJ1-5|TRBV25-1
ATQGAWGQPQH
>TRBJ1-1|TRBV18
ASSPTVGARTEAF
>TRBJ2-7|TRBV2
ASIPSKGQGVYEQY
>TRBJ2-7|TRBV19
ASRTGTGVYEQY
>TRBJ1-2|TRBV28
ASSWGRGGYT
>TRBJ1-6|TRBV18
ASSRGQNSPLH
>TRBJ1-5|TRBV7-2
ASSPGQRNQPQH
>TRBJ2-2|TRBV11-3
ASSLDGFDGGELF
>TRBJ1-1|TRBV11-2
ASSLVVAGGRAEAF
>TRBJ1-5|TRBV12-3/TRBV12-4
ASSRVRNQPQH
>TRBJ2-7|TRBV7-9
ATRQVGQGAIWDYEQY
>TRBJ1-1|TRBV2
ASSEGPPPVRRNTEAF
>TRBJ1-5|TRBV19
ASSIVPRQGFPQH
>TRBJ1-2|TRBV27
ASSWGGPPGVYGYT
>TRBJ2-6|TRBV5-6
ASSLVGSSGANVLT
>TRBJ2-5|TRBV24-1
ATSASPGQGQETQY
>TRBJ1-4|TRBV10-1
ASRQGGLNEKLF
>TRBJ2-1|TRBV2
ASTLAEEDYNEQF
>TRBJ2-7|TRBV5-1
ASSLTGLILSSYEQY
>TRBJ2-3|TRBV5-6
ASSLPGQADTQY
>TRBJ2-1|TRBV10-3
AISSGGAWDEQF
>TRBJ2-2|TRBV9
ASSNQGQAGELF
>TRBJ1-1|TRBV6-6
ASSPPVNTEAF
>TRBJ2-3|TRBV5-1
ASSLAAGSTDTQY
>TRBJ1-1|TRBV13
ASSFQREAF
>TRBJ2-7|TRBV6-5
ASSPDGEAYEQY
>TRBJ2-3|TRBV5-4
ASSWRRGGGTDTQY
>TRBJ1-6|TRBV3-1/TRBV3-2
ASSQGSGGDSPLH
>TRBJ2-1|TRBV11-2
ASSLGGLRGSQEQF
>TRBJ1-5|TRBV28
ASSETGVYSNQPQH
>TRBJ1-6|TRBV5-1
ASSLGQGMVPLH
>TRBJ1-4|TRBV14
ASSQAERGGDEKLF
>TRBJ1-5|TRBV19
CTGTNNQPQH
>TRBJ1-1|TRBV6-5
ASKGQGRNTEAF
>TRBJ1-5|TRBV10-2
ASKGDWNQPQH
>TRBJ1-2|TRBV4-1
ASSQDPGGDYGYT
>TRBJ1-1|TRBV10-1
ASSAPNTEAF
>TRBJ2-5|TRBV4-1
ASSQVRRGGLRETQY
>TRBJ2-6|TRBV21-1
ASSKIRKGGHLSGANVLT
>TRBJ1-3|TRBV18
ASSPTTGGNGNTIY
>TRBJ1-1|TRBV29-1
SVEVGRGAF
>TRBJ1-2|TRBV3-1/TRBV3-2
ASSQAGGYGYT
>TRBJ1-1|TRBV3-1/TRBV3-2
ASRRTENTEAF
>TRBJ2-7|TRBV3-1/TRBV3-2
ASSRNPGQGRYEQY
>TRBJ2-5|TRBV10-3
AIREGHEETQY
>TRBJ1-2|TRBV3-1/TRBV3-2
ASLGQGANYGYT
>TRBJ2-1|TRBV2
ASSEAGGAWEQF
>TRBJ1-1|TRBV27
ASSLGHSLNTEAF
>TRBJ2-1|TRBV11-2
ASSSPSLPGNEQF
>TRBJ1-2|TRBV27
ASSPLQGANYGYT